This T cell receptor beta chain emerged from a study of shared clonotypes between healthy human individuals. This clone was counted once. The CDR3 totals 13 residues. Germline CDR1 reads SNHLY; CDR2 reads FYNNEI. With 8 bases removed from V and 3 bases from J, the gap between germline ends came to 12 bases. Each PCR replicate run on unsorted PBMC took in 250 to 350 ng DNA, tens of thousands of T cell genomes. TCRdb's table, derived via immunoSEQ multiplex PCR, lists solely in-frame clones and lacks some. The sample lists some 96,000 clones; about half were seen once. Every donor, a Caucasian adult, lived in Nashville, Tennessee.

The V gene is TRBV2, the J gene TRBJ2-3; D is possibly TRBD1 (6 bases). Sequencing input: PBMCs. The clonotype was recovered from a woman between 35 and 50 years old in good health. Some clones in this sample may be carry-over from other donors' samples. CDR3 protein: CASGEGGTDTQYF. The CDR3 bases are TGTGCCAGCGGGGAAGGGGGAACAGATACGCAGTATTTT.